Listed below are T cell receptor beta chains from one sample, sequenced in a study of cytomegalovirus exposure and HLA in healthy donors. Generated by immunoSEQ multiplex PCR, the TCRdb table keeps only in-frame clones and is missing some. Of about 97,000 clones listed, around 80% are singletons. Sequenced input: PBMCs. The receptors here all came from a man in his forties or fifties in good health and CMV-seropositive. Each CDR3 is given with its conserved first and last residue. Fields, in order: V gene, clone size, J gene, D gene, CDR3 DNA, CDR3 protein. The D gene is left open where the match is weak. Size values are once, few and many counts, or a class for expanded clones, and some rows have none.

>TRBV19|once|TRBJ2-4|NA
TGTGCCAGTAGCATAGGCTATTCAGCCAAAAACATTCAGTACTTC
CASSIGYSAKNIQYF
>TRBV10-3|NA|TRBJ2-1|TRBD2
TGTGCCATCGGGACTAGCGGGGGGTCCGACAATGAGCAGTTCTTC
CAIGTSGGSDNEQFF
>TRBV2|NA|TRBJ2-7|NA
TGTGCCAGCGAAATGACTCAACGGTTGGACGAGCAGTACTTC
CASEMTQRLDEQYF
>TRBV5-1|NA|TRBJ2-5|NA
TGCGCCAGCAGCTTGCAGTCTCAAGAGACCCAGTACTTC
CASSLQSQETQYF
>TRBV19|NA|TRBJ2-1|NA
TGTGCCAGTAGTATTACGGGTTACACTACCAATGAGCAGTTCTTC
CASSITGYTTNEQFF
>TRBV5-4|NA|TRBJ1-1|TRBD1
TGTGCCAGCAGGGCGCAGGGGGCGAACACTGAAGCTTTCTTT
CASRAQGANTEAFF
>TRBV28|NA|TRBJ1-5|TRBD1
TGTGCCAGCAGTTCTTGGGGAGCAGGGGGCCGCTTGCGGAGCAATCAGCCCCAGCATTTT
CASSSWGAGGRLRSNQPQHF
>TRBV5-1|NA|TRBJ2-2|NA
TGCGCCAGCAGAGCAGCGTACTCGCCCAACACCGGGGAGCTGTTTTTT
CASRAAYSPNTGELFF
>TRBV28|NA|TRBJ1-2|TRBD1
TGTGCCAGCGGGACGGGGACAGCGTATGGCTACACCTTC
CASGTGTAYGYTF
>TRBV9|NA|TRBJ1-1|TRBD1
TGTGCCAGCAGCGTTTCCGGACAGGGGGGAACTGAAGCTTTCTTT
CASSVSGQGGTEAFF
>TRBV7-9|once|TRBJ2-7|NA
TGTGCCAGCAGCCCTCAACAGGGAGTCGGGCAGTACTTC
CASSPQQGVGQYF
>TRBV29-1|NA|TRBJ1-2|NA
TGCAGCGTTGATTTTAACGCCCAAACGGCAGGCTACACCTTT
CSVDFNAQTAGYTF
>TRBV11-1|NA|TRBJ1-2|TRBD1
TGTGCCAGCAGCTTCGACAGGGCTGGCTACACCTTC
CASSFDRAGYTF
>TRBV18|few|TRBJ2-7|NA
TGTGCCAGCTCACCACCCGGGGGGCTCTACGAGCAGTACTTC
CASSPPGGLYEQYF
>TRBV2|NA|TRBJ1-2|TRBD1
TGTGCCAGCTCAGGACAGGGGGCAGGCTATGGCTACACCTTC
CASSGQGAGYGYTF
>TRBV5-1|NA|TRBJ2-1|NA
TGCGCCAGCACTCCGGGAGACTACAATGAGCAGTTCTTC
CASTPGDYNEQFF
>TRBV27|once|TRBJ2-7|NA
TGTGCCAGCAGTTCAATAGGGGTCTACGAGCAGTACTTC
CASSSIGVYEQYF
>TRBV18|NA|TRBJ2-2|TRBD2
TGTGCCAGCTCACCACCATCTAGCGGCCCCGGGGAGCTGTTTTTT
CASSPPSSGPGELFF
>TRBV10-1|NA|TRBJ2-1|NA
TGCGCCAGCAGTGAGGCCGGTATCAATGAGCAGTTCTTC
CASSEAGINEQFF
>TRBV27|NA|TRBJ2-7|NA
TGTGCCAGCAGTTTATGGGGGCCCCAGTCCTACGAGCAGTACTTC
CASSLWGPQSYEQYF
>TRBV7-3|NA|TRBJ2-3|NA
TGTGCCAGCAGCTTGTTGGGGCTGAAAGATACGCAGTATTTT
CASSLLGLKDTQYF
>TRBV29-1|few|TRBJ1-5|TRBD1
TGCAGCGTTGGGACCCTCCCGTACTTTCAGGGGGCGGCCAGTTATAGCAATCAGCCCCAGCATTTT
CSVGTLPYFQGAASYSNQPQHF
>TRBV19|NA|TRBJ2-2|TRBD2
TGTGCCAGTAGTATAGGGATTAGCGGGAGCACCGGGGAGCTGTTTTTT
CASSIGISGSTGELFF
>TRBV25-1|NA|TRBJ1-2|TRBD1
TGTGCCAGCAGTGGGGGGGACAGCCCTAACTATGGCTACACCTTC
CASSGGDSPNYGYTF
>TRBV5-5|NA|TRBJ1-5|NA
TGTGCCAGCAGCTTGGGTCATAATCAGCCCCAGCATTTT
CASSLGHNQPQHF
>TRBV30|NA|TRBJ2-5|NA
TGTGCCTGGAGTGTTACTGAGACCCAGTACTTC
CAWSVTETQYF
>TRBV10-2|NA|TRBJ1-6|NA
TGCGCCAGCAGAAATACAGGGTATTCACCCCTCCACTTT
CASRNTGYSPLHF
>TRBV7-6|NA|TRBJ2-3|TRBD2
TGTGCCAGCAGCTTAGTTTCGGGGGGTTATGGTACGCAGTATTTT
CASSLVSGGYGTQYF
>TRBV21-1|medium-sized|TRBJ2-1|NA
TGTGCCAGCTCCCGGGGGCGGGAGGCCCTTGATGAGCAGTTCTTC
CASSRGREALDEQFF
>TRBV6-1|once|TRBJ1-5|TRBD1
TGTGCCAGCAGTGAGGGCCAGGGGGGTCAGCCCCAGCATTTT
CASSEGQGGQPQHF
>TRBV7-8|NA|TRBJ1-4|NA
TGTGCCAGCAGCGCCCACAGGGCTTCTAATGAAAAACTGTTTTTT
CASSAHRASNEKLFF
>TRBV15|NA|TRBJ2-7|NA
TGTGCCACCAGCAGAGCCCAGGGGCTCTACGAGCAGTACTTC
CATSRAQGLYEQYF
>TRBV4-1|NA|TRBJ2-1|NA
TGCGCCAGCGGAAGTCAGGGGAAAGGGGACAATGAGCAGTTCTTC
CASGSQGKGDNEQFF
>TRBV6-5|NA|TRBJ2-2|TRBD2
TGTGCCACTAGCGGGGGGACCACCGGGGAGCTGTTTTTT
CATSGGTTGELFF
>TRBV6-6|few|TRBJ1-3|NA
TGTGCCAGCAGTTACACCCGTGAGATAGCTGGAAACACCATATATTTT
CASSYTREIAGNTIYF
>TRBV5-6|NA|TRBJ2-3|TRBD2
TGTGCCAGCAGCTTGACTAGCGGGGGGCTACCAGATACGCAGTATTTT
CASSLTSGGLPDTQYF
>TRBV6-5|NA|TRBJ2-7|TRBD1
TGTGCCAGCAGTCCAACGACAGGGACCTACGAGCAGTACTTC
CASSPTTGTYEQYF
>TRBV9|NA|TRBJ2-3|NA
TGTGCCAGCAGCCCGCAGGCTAAGCCGGCAGATACGCAGTATTTT
CASSPQAKPADTQYF
>TRBV19|NA|TRBJ2-6|TRBD2
TGTGCCAGCAAGGGCCCTCCGGGAGGGCCTCAGGGGGCCAACGTCCTGACTTTC
CASKGPPGGPQGANVLTF
>TRBV7-3|NA|TRBJ2-2|TRBD2
TGTGCCAGCAGCCATTCAGCGGGGGAGCCGAACACCGGGGAGCTGTTTTTT
CASSHSAGEPNTGELFF
>TRBV5-4|NA|TRBJ1-4|TRBD1
TGTGCCAGCAGCTTAAGGACAGGTGATAATGAAAAACTGTTTTTT
CASSLRTGDNEKLFF
>TRBV5-1|NA|TRBJ1-2|NA
TGCGCCAGCAGCCCGGAGAGGCGCGACTATGGCTACACCTTC
CASSPERRDYGYTF
>TRBV5-1|NA|TRBJ2-1|TRBD1
TGCGCCAGCGCTGAAACCGGGACAGGGGCTTACAATGAGCAGTTCTTC
CASAETGTGAYNEQFF
>TRBV4-1|NA|TRBJ1-2|NA
TGCGCCAGCAGCCAGCCCGGGATCCTCTATGGCTACACCTTC
CASSQPGILYGYTF
>TRBV30|NA|TRBJ2-7|NA
TGTGCCTGGAGTGGGGTAGGGGGGGATTCCTTCCCCGAGCAGTACTTC
CAWSGVGGDSFPEQYF
>TRBV5-1|NA|TRBJ1-3|TRBD1
TGCGCCAGCAGCCCCGGACAGGGCGGCGGAAACACCATATATTTT
CASSPGQGGGNTIYF
>TRBV29-1|NA|TRBJ2-3|TRBD2
TGCAGCGTTGAAGGGCGGGAGGGCCATGATACGCAGTATTTT
CSVEGREGHDTQYF
>TRBV10-1|NA|TRBJ2-1|NA
TGCGCCAGCAGTGAGGGGACACCCCCCTACGAGCAGTTCTTC
CASSEGTPPYEQFF
>TRBV5-8|NA|TRBJ2-3|NA
TGTGCCAGCAGTCCGGAGTTATGGCGCACAGATACGCAGTATTTT
CASSPELWRTDTQYF
>TRBV11-2|once|TRBJ2-7|NA
TGTGCCAGCAGCTTAGAGGGACATACCTACGAGCAGTACTTC
CASSLEGHTYEQYF
>TRBV2|NA|TRBJ1-2|TRBD1
TGTGCCAGCAGTGAAGGGTGGGCAGGGGGACATGGCTACACCTTC
CASSEGWAGGHGYTF
>TRBV29-1|NA|TRBJ1-1|NA
TGCAGCGTTGTTAATCGACAGTCGAGGACTGAAGCTTTCTTT
CSVVNRQSRTEAFF
>TRBV18|NA|TRBJ1-2|NA
TGTGCCAGCTCTCTCGACAGAAATGCGGCTGGCTACACCTTC
CASSLDRNAAGYTF
>TRBV7-9|NA|TRBJ2-1|NA
TGTGCCAGCAGCTTAGCCGAACCGGGGTACAATGAGCAGTTCTTC
CASSLAEPGYNEQFF
>TRBV19|NA|TRBJ1-5|NA
TGTGCCAGTAGTATACTCGGCCGGGAGGGTCAGCCCCAGCATTTT
CASSILGREGQPQHF